This T cell receptor (beta chain) came from a study of T-cell memory formation after mild COVID-19. The TCR alpha and TCR beta cDNA libraries, bearing sample barcodes and UMIs, were generated by 5'RACE using constant-segment primers. TCRdb analysed the 5' RACE reads with MiXCR anew, one entry per CDR3 protein. The sample includes 260,000 or so distinct CDR3 sequences, approximately 15% of them seen just once. V lost 5 bases and J 9 bases, leaving 11 bases between the germline ends. The CDR3 length is 12 residues. Germline V CDR1 and CDR2: MNHNY, SVGAGI (reference sequence). Study results and limitations: CM and EM subsets held most contracting CD4+ clones; EMRA held CD8+ ones. Several responding clones turned up in pre-infection memory, indicating that cross-reactive memory may have taken part. Later expanders leaned CD4+, whereas clones that contracted between day 15 and 85 were balanced CD4/CD8.

This clonotype was seen only a few times. Its specificity is unknown. Sequenced input: PBMCs or a T cell subset sorted from them (not recorded which). The rearrangement uses TRBV6-6 and TRBJ2-1, with D unclear. The TCR was taken from a man aged 18 to 29 who had mild COVID-19 (a few samples of this study predate the infection). Cell type and time point are not known. CDR3 protein: CASSLYGIEQFF. DNA of the CDR3: TGTGCCAGCAGTCTTTATGGTATTGAGCAGTTCTTC.